The clone carrying this TCR beta chain was detected ten times or more. Its specificity is unknown. This sample is drawn from a study of T-cell reconstitution after alpha-beta-depleted transplantation in children. Unique molecular identifiers were built into the TCRbeta library. TCRdb independently ran MiXCR on the PCR reads; one entry per CDR3 protein. Here the sample spans some 200,000 distinct CDR3 sequences, approximately 10% being singletons. V was pared by 2 bases and J by 8 bases, with 11 bases of the junction left unmatched. CDR3 length: 16 amino acids. Per germline, CDR1 LGHDT and CDR2 YNNKEL (reference sequence). Study-level points and caveats: Reported findings indicate that, about two months after transplant, alpha-beta T cells came from several hundred expanded clones, which were derived from non-depleted graft cells. Diversity and T-cell counts at one year after transplant derived mostly from new T cells. Surviving recipient T cells and intrathymic progenitors accounted for some patients' high TCRbeta diversity at day 60.

The sequenced sample was PBMCs, obtained before TCRalphabeta/CD19-depleted stem cell transplant. The J gene is TRBJ1-4, the V gene TRBV3-1; 7 bases match TRBD1. The TCR comes from a child less than two years old with acute myeloid leukemia, due to receive a stem cell transplant. CDR3 in amino acids: CASSQWRGRGEEKLFF. DNA for the CDR3: TGTGCCAGCAGCCAATGGAGGGGGCGAGGAGAGGAAAAACTGTTTTTT.